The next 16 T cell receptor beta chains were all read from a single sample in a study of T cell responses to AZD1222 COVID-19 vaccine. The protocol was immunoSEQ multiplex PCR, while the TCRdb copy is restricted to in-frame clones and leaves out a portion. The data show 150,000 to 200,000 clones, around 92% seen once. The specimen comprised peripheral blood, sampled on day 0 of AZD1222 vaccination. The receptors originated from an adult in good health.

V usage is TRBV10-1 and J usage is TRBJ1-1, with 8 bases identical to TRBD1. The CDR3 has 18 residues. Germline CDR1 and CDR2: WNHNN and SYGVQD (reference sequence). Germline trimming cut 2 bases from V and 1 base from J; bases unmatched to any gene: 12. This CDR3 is CASSEQGQGGTWNTEAFF. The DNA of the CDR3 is TGCGCCAGCAGTGAGCAAGGACAGGGCGGAACGTGGAACACTGAAGCTTTCTTT.

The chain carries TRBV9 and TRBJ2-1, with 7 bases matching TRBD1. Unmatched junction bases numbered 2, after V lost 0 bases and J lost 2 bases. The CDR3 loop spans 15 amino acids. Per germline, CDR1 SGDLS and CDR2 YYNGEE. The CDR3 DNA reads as TGTGCCAGCAGCGTAGGCAGGGGGACCTACAATGAGCAGTTCTTC. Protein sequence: CASSVGRGTYNEQFF.

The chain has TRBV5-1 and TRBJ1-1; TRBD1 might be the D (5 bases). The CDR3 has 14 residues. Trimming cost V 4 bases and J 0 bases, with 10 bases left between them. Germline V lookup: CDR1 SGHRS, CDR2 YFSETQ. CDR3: CASSLTVMNTEAFF. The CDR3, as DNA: TGCGCCAGCAGCCTGACAGTTATGAACACTGAAGCTTTCTTT.

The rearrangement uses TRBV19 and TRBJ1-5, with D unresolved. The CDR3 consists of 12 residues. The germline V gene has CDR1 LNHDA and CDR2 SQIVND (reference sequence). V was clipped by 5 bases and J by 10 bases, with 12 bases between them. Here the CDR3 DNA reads TGTGCCAGTAGTGCTTCATTGGGACCCCAGCATTTT. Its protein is CASSASLGPQHF.

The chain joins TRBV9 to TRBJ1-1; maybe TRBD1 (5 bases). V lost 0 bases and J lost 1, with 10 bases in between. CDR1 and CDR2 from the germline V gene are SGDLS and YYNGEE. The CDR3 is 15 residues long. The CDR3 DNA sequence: TGTGCCAGCAGCGTAGGAGGGGCCCGGAACACTGAAGCTTTCTTT. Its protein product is CASSVGGARNTEAFF.

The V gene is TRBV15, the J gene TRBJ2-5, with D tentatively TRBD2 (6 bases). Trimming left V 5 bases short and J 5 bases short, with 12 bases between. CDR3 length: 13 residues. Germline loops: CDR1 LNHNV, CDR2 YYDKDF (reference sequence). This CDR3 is CATSPGAGETQYF. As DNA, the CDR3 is TGTGCCACCAGCCCCGGGGCGGGGGAGACCCAGTACTTC.

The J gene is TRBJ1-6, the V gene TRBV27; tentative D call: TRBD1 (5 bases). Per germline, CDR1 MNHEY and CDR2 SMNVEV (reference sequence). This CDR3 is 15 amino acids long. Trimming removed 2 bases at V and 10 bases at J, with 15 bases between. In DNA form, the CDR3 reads TGTGCCAGCAGTTTAGTAACGGGGGTCCGATCACCCCTCCACTTT. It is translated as CASSLVTGVRSPLHF.

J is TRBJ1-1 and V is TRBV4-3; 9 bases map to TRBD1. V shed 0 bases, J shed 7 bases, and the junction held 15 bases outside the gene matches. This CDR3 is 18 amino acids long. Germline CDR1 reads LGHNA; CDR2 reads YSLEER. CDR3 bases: TGCGCCAGCAGCCAAGATCTATGGGTCTGGGACAGGGACTTTGAAGCTTTCTTT. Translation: CASSQDLWVWDRDFEAFF.

The CDR3 is CASGLDQGANTEAFF. DNA for the CDR3: TGTGCTAGTGGTTTGGACCAGGGGGCGAACACTGAAGCTTTCTTT. The gene calls are TRBV12-5 and TRBJ1-1; 8 bases map to TRBD1. This CDR3 is built from 15 residues. Germline V gives CDR1 LGHNT, CDR2 FRNRAP. The V segment lost 1 base and the J segment 1 base; nucleotides outside the gene matches: 2.

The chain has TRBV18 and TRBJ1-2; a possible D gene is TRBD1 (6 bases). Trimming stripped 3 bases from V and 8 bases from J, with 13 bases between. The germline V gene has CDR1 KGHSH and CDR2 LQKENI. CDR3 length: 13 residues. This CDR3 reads CASSPYRAQGYTF. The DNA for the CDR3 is TGTGCCAGCTCACCGTACAGGGCTCAGGGCTACACCTTC.

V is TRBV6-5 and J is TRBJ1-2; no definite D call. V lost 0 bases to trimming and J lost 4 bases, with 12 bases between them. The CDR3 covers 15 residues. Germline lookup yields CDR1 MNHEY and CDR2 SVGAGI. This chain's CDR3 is CASSYSFDTAYGYTF. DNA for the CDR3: TGTGCCAGCAGTTACTCTTTTGACACGGCCTATGGCTACACCTTC.

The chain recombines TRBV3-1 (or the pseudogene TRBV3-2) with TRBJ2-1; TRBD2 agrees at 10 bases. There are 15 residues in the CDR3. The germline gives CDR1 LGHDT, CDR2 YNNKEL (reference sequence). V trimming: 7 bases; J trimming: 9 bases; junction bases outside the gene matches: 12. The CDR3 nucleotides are TGTGCCAGCACTCAAAAACAGAGCGGGGGGGCTGAGCAGTTCTTC. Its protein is CASTQKQSGGAEQFF.

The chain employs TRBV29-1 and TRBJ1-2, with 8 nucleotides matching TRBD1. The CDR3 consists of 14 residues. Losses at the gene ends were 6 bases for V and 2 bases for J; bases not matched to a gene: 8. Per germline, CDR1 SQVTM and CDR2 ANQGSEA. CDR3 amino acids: CSVLPWTGNYGYTF. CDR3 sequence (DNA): TGCAGCGTGCTACCCTGGACAGGGAACTATGGCTACACCTTC.

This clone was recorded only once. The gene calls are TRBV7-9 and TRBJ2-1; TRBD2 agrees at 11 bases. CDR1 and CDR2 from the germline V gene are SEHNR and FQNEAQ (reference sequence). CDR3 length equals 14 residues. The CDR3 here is CAISGGASYNEQFF. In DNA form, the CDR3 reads TGTGCTATTAGCGGGGGGGCCTCCTACAATGAGCAGTTCTTC.

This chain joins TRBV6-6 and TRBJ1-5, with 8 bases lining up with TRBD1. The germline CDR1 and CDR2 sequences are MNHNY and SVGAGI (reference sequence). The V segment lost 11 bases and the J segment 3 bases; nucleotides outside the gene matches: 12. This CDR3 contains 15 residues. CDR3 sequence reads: CAAGPTGEFNQPQHF. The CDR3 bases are TGTGCCGCCGGCCCGACAGGGGAGTTCAATCAGCCCCAGCATTTT.

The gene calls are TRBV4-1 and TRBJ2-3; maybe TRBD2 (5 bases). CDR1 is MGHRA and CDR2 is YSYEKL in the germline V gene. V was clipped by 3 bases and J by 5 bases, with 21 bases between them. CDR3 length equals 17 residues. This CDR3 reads CASSHIRRGLDKDTQYF. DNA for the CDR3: TGCGCCAGCAGCCACATCCGGCGAGGACTGGATAAAGATACGCAGTATTTT.